This T cell receptor (beta chain) emerged from a study of blood T cells in healthy people across ages. Overall study findings and caveats: Getting older went along with TCR beta diversity per million T cells dropping roughly linearly. Estimated diversity across one million T cells was deemed an underestimate.

The CDR3 is made up of 13 amino acids. The germline V gene has CDR1 DFQATT and CDR2 SNEGSKA (reference sequence). The authors ran a second PCR of 7 to 11 cycles using a sample-barcoded 5' primer and a J-beta primer mix. TCRdb re-called the 5' RACE reads through MiXCR, storing one row per CDR3 protein. Here the sample spans roughly 860,000 distinct CDR3 sequences, about 62% being singletons. Notes on this clonotype: Its antigen is undetermined. At one end, the junction sequence differs from germline, possibly due to a read error.

This TCR derives from a man aged 25-40 years in good health. This chain links TRBV20-1 with TRBJ2-3; a weak D match, TRBD2 (5 bases). Specimen: blood. CDR3 in DNA: TGCAGTGCCCTGGACTCTAGCACAGATACGCGGTATTTT. Its protein is CSALDSSTDTRYF.